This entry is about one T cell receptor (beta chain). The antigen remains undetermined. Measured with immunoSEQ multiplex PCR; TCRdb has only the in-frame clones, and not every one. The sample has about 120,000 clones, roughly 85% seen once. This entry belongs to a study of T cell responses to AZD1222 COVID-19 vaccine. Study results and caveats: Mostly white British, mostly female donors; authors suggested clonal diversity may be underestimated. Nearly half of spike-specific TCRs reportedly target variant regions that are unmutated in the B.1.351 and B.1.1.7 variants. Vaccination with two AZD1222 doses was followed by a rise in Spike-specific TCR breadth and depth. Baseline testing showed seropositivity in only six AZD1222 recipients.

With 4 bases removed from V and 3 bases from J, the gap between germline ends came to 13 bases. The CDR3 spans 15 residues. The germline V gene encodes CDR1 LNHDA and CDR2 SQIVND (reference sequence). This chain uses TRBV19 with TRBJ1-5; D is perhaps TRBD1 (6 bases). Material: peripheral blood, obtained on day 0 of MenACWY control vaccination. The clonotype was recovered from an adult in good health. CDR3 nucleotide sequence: TGTGCCAGTAGTACGGGACACGGGGCCAATCAGCCCCAGCATTTT. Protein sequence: CASSTGHGANQPQHF. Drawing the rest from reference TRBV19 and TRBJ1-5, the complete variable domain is DGGITQSPKYLFRKEGQNVTLSCEQNLNHDAMYWYRQDPGQGLRLIYYSQIVNDFQKGDIAEGYSVSREKKESFPLTVTSAQKNPTAFYLCASSTGHGANQPQHFGDGTRLSIL.